Below are 31 T cell receptor beta chains sequenced from a single sample in a study of T cell responses to AZD1222 COVID-19 vaccine. Repertoires were generated with immunoSEQ multiplex PCR, while TCRdb's copy carries only in-frame clones and drops some. Of under 150,000 clones in the sample, 93% were seen once. The material was peripheral blood, obtained on day 0 of AZD1222 vaccination. The source is an adult in good health.

The chain couples TRBV3-1 (or the pseudogene TRBV3-2) to TRBJ2-3, with 7 bases matching TRBD2. V shed 0 bases and J 4 bases; nucleotides not matched to a gene: 4. The CDR3 extends over 15 amino acids. CDR1 LGHDT and CDR2 YNNKEL come from the germline V gene (reference sequence). The CDR3 spells CASSQDTGGADTQYF. The CDR3 coding sequence is TGTGCCAGCAGCCAAGATACTGGGGGGGCAGATACGCAGTATTTT.

This rearrangement joins TRBV6-5 to TRBJ2-1; 11 positions agree with TRBD2. The V segment lost 2 bases and the J segment 9 bases; nucleotides outside the gene matches: 9. The CDR3 sequence is 16 residues long. Per germline, CDR1 MNHEY and CDR2 SVGAGI. Written as DNA, the CDR3 is TGTGCCAGCAGTTACACCACTAGCGGGGGTGAGGGTGAGCAGTTCTTC. Its translation is CASSYTTSGGEGEQFF.

This clone was seen only once. This sequence joins TRBV29-1 and TRBJ2-5; unclear D gene. Germline V gene lookup returns CDR1 SQVTM and CDR2 ANQGSEA. Between the trimmed V and J ends, which lost 7 bases and 0 bases, there was a span of 9 bases. The CDR3 is made up of 12 amino acids. Here the CDR3 reads CSAHRDQETQYF. The CDR3 DNA is TGCAGCGCCCACCGGGACCAAGAGACCCAGTACTTC.

The chain is built from TRBV6-5 and TRBJ2-1; D gene unclear. The V end was cut by 7 bases, the J end by 10 bases, with 20 bases between. This CDR3 is 14 amino acids long. Germline assignment: CDR1 MNHEY and CDR2 SVGAGI. The CDR3 DNA follows: TGTGCCAGCAATTCCGGTTACAGTAAGCCCGAGCAGTTCTTC. It codes for CASNSGYSKPEQFF.

The V and J genes are TRBV20-1 and TRBJ1-2; 9 bases are a match to TRBD1. CDR1 and CDR2 (germline): DFQATT, SNEGSKA (reference sequence). V shed 3 bases, J shed 6 bases, and the junction held 5 bases outside the gene matches. The CDR3 extends over 13 amino acids. CDR3 nucleotide sequence: TGCAGTGCTAGTACTACAGGGGGCGATGGCTACACCTTC. Its translation is CSASTTGGDGYTF.

V and J are TRBV7-9 and TRBJ1-1; D not resolved. V was trimmed by 5 bases and J by 0 bases, leaving 10 bases between them. This CDR3 spans 14 amino acids. CDR1 and CDR2 from the germline V gene are SEHNR and FQNEAQ (reference sequence). CDR3 in amino acids: CASSPPHLNTEAFF. CDR3 bases: TGTGCCAGCAGCCCCCCGCACTTGAACACTGAAGCTTTCTTT.

This rearrangement joins TRBV4-1 to TRBJ1-2; D unclear. Germline V CDR1 and CDR2: MGHRA, YSYEKL. CDR3 length: 14 amino acids. V lost 0 bases and J lost 5, with 10 bases in between. CDR3 sequence (DNA): TGCGCCAGCAGCCAAGAGGCGCCCATATATGGCTACACCTTC. Residues: CASSQEAPIYGYTF.

In its sample, this clone was seen once. This chain uses TRBV5-1 with TRBJ2-1; possibly TRBD2 for D (5 bases). The V gene's germline CDR1 is SGHRS and CDR2 YFSETQ. V lost 0 bases and J lost 9, with 10 bases in between. The length of the CDR3 is 13 residues. As DNA, the CDR3 is TGCGCCAGCAGCTTGGGAGGGCTTAGTGAGCAGTTCTTC. This gives the protein CASSLGGLSEQFF. Based on the CDR3 plus reference TRBV5-1 and TRBJ2-1, the full variable domain is KAGVTQTPRYLIKTRGQQVTLSCSPISGHRSVSWYQQTPGQGLQFLFEYFSETQRNKGNFPGRFSGRQFSNSRSEMNVSTLELGDSALYLCASSLGGLSEQFFGPGTRLTVL.

The chain recombines TRBV7-2 with TRBJ2-3; a weak D match, TRBD2 (6 bases). In germline, CDR1 is SGHTA, CDR2 FQGNSA. The CDR3 length is 14 residues. V was clipped by 2 bases and J by 3 bases, with 9 bases between them. CDR3 amino acids: CASSLSGATDTQYF. CDR3 DNA sequence: TGTGCCAGCAGCTTATCGGGAGCTACAGATACGCAGTATTTT.

The chain recombines TRBV19 with TRBJ1-2, with D maybe TRBD1 (5 bases). The CDR3 consists of 15 residues. V was cut by 5 bases and J by 0 bases, with 13 bases left in between. CDR1 is LNHDA, CDR2 SQIVND, per germline (reference sequence). The CDR3 DNA is TGTGCCAGTAGTCCACAGGAGAAGTCTAACTATGGCTACACCTTC. Its protein is CASSPQEKSNYGYTF.

Only one count was recorded for this clone. This chain joins TRBV27 and TRBJ2-7, with 10 bases lining up with TRBD1. CDR3 length equals 15 residues. Trimming removed 7 bases from V and 2 bases from J; junction bases left unmatched: 8. Per the germline V gene, CDR1 is MNHEY and CDR2 is SMNVEV (reference sequence). CDR3 coding DNA: TGTGCCAGCAACGCGGGACAGGGGCCCACCTACGAGCAGTACTTC. It yields the protein CASNAGQGPTYEQYF.

The rearrangement links TRBV18 to TRBJ2-1, with 9 positions matching TRBD1. The CDR3 has 15 amino acids. The J segment lost 6 bases and the V segment lost 2 bases, leaving 5 bases of the junction unmatched. The germline CDR1 and CDR2 sequences are KGHSH and LQKENI. In DNA form, the CDR3 reads TGTGCCAGCTCACCATTGGGACAGGGAATCAATGAGCAGTTCTTC. Protein product: CASSPLGQGINEQFF.

This chain joins TRBV10-1 and TRBJ1-3, with D possibly being TRBD1 (5 bases). CDR3 length: 16 residues. Germline V gene sequence: CDR1 WNHNN, CDR2 SYGVQD (reference sequence). Trimming pared 3 bases from V and 1 base from J, leaving 13 bases between. The CDR3 coding sequence is TGCGCCAGCAGTGACAGCCTGGGACCTTCTGGAAACACCATATATTTT. Amino acid sequence: CASSDSLGPSGNTIYF.

This chain joins TRBV19 and TRBJ1-6, with a possible D match to TRBD1 (5 bases). The CDR3 sequence is 15 residues long. The V end lost 6 bases, the J end lost 7 bases, and 16 bases lay between the germline ends. Germline CDR1 is LNHDA and CDR2 is SQIVND (reference sequence). The CDR3, as DNA: TGTGCCAGTAGAGCCCCGGGACGGAAAAATTCACCCCTCCACTTT. This translates into CASRAPGRKNSPLHF. The full variable domain, in which reference TRBV19 and TRBJ1-6 provide the parts outside the CDR3, is DGGITQSPKYLFRKEGQNVTLSCEQNLNHDAMYWYRQDPGQGLRLIYYSQIVNDFQKGDIAEGYSVSREKKESFPLTVTSAQKNPTAFYLCASRAPGRKNSPLHFGNGTRLTVT.

This rearrangement joins TRBV11-3 to TRBJ2-1; 9 nucleotides match TRBD2. This CDR3 is built from 16 residues. V lost 4 bases to trimming and J lost 9 bases; unmatched junction nucleotides: 13. Germline V gives CDR1 SGHNT, CDR2 YENEEA. The CDR3 reads CASSWTLAGDNGEQFF. In DNA form, the CDR3 reads TGTGCCAGCAGCTGGACACTAGCGGGTGACAATGGTGAGCAGTTCTTC.

The chain combines TRBV9 with TRBJ2-7; a possible D gene is TRBD2 (6 bases). CDR3 length equals 14 residues. Trimming stripped 5 bases from V and 0 bases from J, with 12 bases between. Germline CDR1 and CDR2: SGDLS and YYNGEE. The CDR3 DNA sequence: TGTGCCAGCAGTAGCGGAGGAAGCTCCTACGAGCAGTACTTC. Translating gives CASSSGGSSYEQYF.

The CDR3 DNA sequence: TGTGCCAGCAGTGAACTGTGGGCGAGCACAGATACGCAGTATTTT. Its translation: CASSELWASTDTQYF. V is TRBV6-1 and J is TRBJ2-3, with D unresolved. Germline assignment: CDR1 MNHNS and CDR2 SASEGT. The ends were cut back, 2 bases at V and 0 bases at J, with 9 bases in the middle. This CDR3 has 15 amino acids.

V is TRBV6-5 and J is TRBJ1-2; maybe TRBD1 (5 bases). V dropped 2 bases and J dropped 4 bases, with 11 bases sitting between them. CDR3 length equals 14 residues. The germline CDR1 and CDR2 sequences are MNHEY and SVGAGI. CDR3 sequence: CASSYGRVGYGYTF. CDR3 sequence (DNA): TGTGCCAGCAGTTACGGCAGGGTAGGCTATGGCTACACCTTC.

J is TRBJ1-1 and V is TRBV5-1; weak D call: TRBD1 (5 bases). Trimming left V 4 bases short and J 1 base short, with 14 bases between. The CDR3 has 15 amino acids. CDR1 and CDR2 from the germline V gene are SGHRS and YFSETQ. As DNA, the CDR3 is TGCGCCAGCAGCCAGGTTCCGGGGGGGAACACTGAAGCTTTCTTT. As protein: CASSQVPGGNTEAFF. Full variable domain (outside the CDR3, taken from reference TRBV5-1 and TRBJ1-1): KAGVTQTPRYLIKTRGQQVTLSCSPISGHRSVSWYQQTPGQGLQFLFEYFSETQRNKGNFPGRFSGRQFSNSRSEMNVSTLELGDSALYLCASSQVPGGNTEAFFGQGTRLTVV.

A word on this clone: This CDR3 is also generated by other DNA sequences in the sample. The gene calls are TRBV2 and TRBJ1-6; the match to TRBD1 covers 7 bases. The junction had 5 bases not matched to a gene; V was cut back by 9 bases and J by 0 bases. Germline V gene lookup returns CDR1 SNHLY and CDR2 FYNNEI. The CDR3 runs 15 residues. The CDR3 bases are TGTGCCAGTACGAGGGACAGCTCCTATAATTCACCCCTCCACTTT. Translated, it gives CASTRDSSYNSPLHF.

V gene TRBV27 combines with J gene TRBJ2-3; D gene unclear. The CDR3 consists of 17 residues. Looked up from germline, CDR1 is MNHEY and CDR2 is SMNVEV (reference sequence). The germline V and J ends were trimmed by 0 bases and 0 bases, with 13 bases remaining between them. CDR3 residues: CASSLSAWTASTDTQYF. Here the CDR3 DNA reads TGTGCCAGCAGTTTATCGGCATGGACGGCTAGCACAGATACGCAGTATTTT.

V usage is TRBV11-3 and J usage is TRBJ1-1; D uncertain. Germline CDR1 and CDR2: SGHNT and YENEEA. The CDR3 runs to 13 residues. V dropped 2 bases and J dropped 0 bases, with 4 bases sitting between them. DNA of the CDR3: TGTGCCAGCAGCTTAAGGGTGAACACTGAAGCTTTCTTT. It codes for CASSLRVNTEAFF.

The V call is TRBV30, the J call TRBJ1-5; possible D gene TRBD1, 5 bases. V was clipped by 5 bases and J by 7 bases, with 15 bases between them. The CDR3 covers 13 residues. CDR1 GTSNPN and CDR2 SVGIG come from the germline V gene (reference sequence). CDR3 DNA: TGTGCCTGGGGTGGGGGGAACGGACAGCCCCAGCATTTT. Translating it yields CAWGGGNGQPQHF.

This chain links TRBV4-1 with TRBJ2-6, with a weak D call TRBD1 (6 bases). The CDR3 consists of 17 residues. In germline, CDR1 is MGHRA, CDR2 YSYEKL. Trimming shortened V by 0 bases and J by 4 bases, and 13 bases separated the two germline ends. The CDR3 DNA sequence: TGCGCCAGCAGCCAAGAGGGGGCGGCTTCGGGGGCCAACGTCCTGACTTTC. It translates to CASSQEGAASGANVLTF.

The rearrangement links TRBV15 to TRBJ1-6; TRBD1 is a possible D gene (5 bases). V was cut by 1 base and J by 10 bases, with 11 bases left in between. The CDR3 loop spans 14 amino acids. From germline, CDR1 is LNHNV and CDR2 YYDKDF (reference sequence). The CDR3 sequence is CATSRGTRGSPLHF. The DNA of the CDR3 is TGTGCCACCAGCAGAGGTACCCGGGGGTCACCCCTCCACTTT.

The V call is TRBV7-9, the J call TRBJ2-5; a weak D match, TRBD1 (6 bases). Trimming pared 5 bases from V and 1 base from J, leaving 14 bases between. CDR3 size: 15 residues. Per the germline V gene, CDR1 is SEHNR and CDR2 is FQNEAQ (reference sequence). For the CDR3, the DNA is TGTGCCAGCAGCCGAATGGGGACAAGCCAAGAGACCCAGTACTTC. It encodes CASSRMGTSQETQYF.

This clone was detected once. The rearrangement uses TRBV18 and TRBJ1-2; D gene ambiguous. The CDR3 spans 13 residues. Trimming stripped 1 base from V and 6 bases from J, with 9 bases between. Germline CDR1 is KGHSH and CDR2 is LQKENI. CDR3 sequence (DNA): TGTGCCAGCTCACCACTGTCAGATGATGGCTACACCTTC. This gives the protein CASSPLSDDGYTF.

J is TRBJ1-1 and V is TRBV5-4; 9 positions agree with TRBD1. V lost 4 bases and J lost 5; bases outside the gene matches: 6. Germline loops: CDR1 SGHNT, CDR2 YYREEE (reference sequence). This CDR3 spans 14 amino acids. CDR3 amino acids: CASSTGQGQTEAFF. DNA for the CDR3: TGTGCCAGCAGCACGGGACAGGGTCAGACTGAAGCTTTCTTT.

The chain has TRBV29-1 and TRBJ2-7; D remains ambiguous. Trimming left V 0 bases short and J 4 bases short, with 4 bases between. CDR3 length: 11 amino acids. Germline loops: CDR1 SQVTM, CDR2 ANQGSEA. This chain's CDR3 is CSVEDLYEQYF. The CDR3 DNA is TGCAGCGTTGAAGATCTTTACGAGCAGTACTTC.

Turning to this clone: One junction end disagrees with the germline gene, perhaps due to a read error. The chain recombines TRBV7-7 with TRBJ2-7, with 7 bases identical to TRBD1. This CDR3 has 14 amino acids. Germline CDR1 SSHAT, CDR2 FNYEAQ (reference sequence). This CDR3 is CASSSGQAPYEQYF. The CDR3 nucleotides read TGTGCTAGCAGCTCTGGACAGGCCCCCTACGAGCAGTACTTC.

This chain uses TRBV12-3 or TRBV12-4 with TRBJ2-2; perhaps TRBD1 as D (5 bases). Trimming left V 6 bases short and J 5 bases short, with 10 bases between. There are 13 residues in the CDR3. The CDR3: CASSLTATGELFF. The CDR3 coding sequence is TGTGCCAGCAGCCTGACAGCAACCGGGGAGCTGTTTTTT.